Following are 20 T cell receptor beta chains from one sample sequenced in a study of blood T cell repertoires in COVID-19. Sequencing was performed with immunoSEQ multiplex PCR; in TCRdb, only in-frame clones are kept and a portion is missing. In the table there are around 250,000 clones, around 89% of which are singletons. The sample was PBMCs or T cells enriched from blood (not recorded which). These receptors all stem from a man aged 50 to 59 who had been exposed to COVID-19.

The chain combines TRBV19 with TRBJ1-2, with unresolved D. CDR1 and CDR2 (germline): LNHDA, SQIVND (reference sequence). The CDR3 runs 13 residues. V lost 2 bases and J 4 bases, leaving 8 bases between the germline ends. CDR3 sequence (DNA): TGTGCCAGTAGTATAAACAGCTTCTATGGCTACACCTTC. Translation gives CASSINSFYGYTF.

This chain uses TRBV28 with TRBJ1-2, with 9 bases fitting TRBD1. The germline V gene encodes CDR1 MDHEN and CDR2 SYDVKM. The CDR3 loop spans 17 amino acids. After removal of 4 bases from V and 4 bases from J, the junction contained 13 bases not matched to a gene. DNA of the CDR3: TGTGCCAGCAGTTCCTATCGGACAGGGGCACGGAGCTATGGCTACACCTTC. This codes for CASSSYRTGARSYGYTF.

V usage is TRBV9 and J usage is TRBJ2-3, with TRBD2 matching 8 bases. With V trimmed by 0 bases and J by 2 bases, 5 bases remained unmatched. The length of the CDR3 is 16 residues. Germline CDR1 reads SGDLS; CDR2 reads YYNGEE. CDR3 coding DNA: TGTGCCAGCAGCGTAGGTCAACTAGCGGACACAGATACGCAGTATTTT. Its translation is CASSVGQLADTDTQYF.

J is TRBJ1-2 and V is TRBV19; 9 positions match TRBD1. J gave up 6 bases and V 1 base, and 6 bases lay outside the gene matches. Germline values: CDR1 LNHDA, CDR2 SQIVND (reference sequence). The CDR3 spans 15 residues. The CDR3 DNA follows: TGTGCCAGTAGTATAGCAAGGGGACAGGGCGATGGCTACACCTTC. It encodes CASSIARGQGDGYTF.

The chain is built from TRBV4-2 and TRBJ2-3, with a tentative D call TRBD1 (5 bases). Trimming stripped 1 base from V and 0 bases from J, with 11 bases between. The CDR3 contains 16 residues. Germline CDR1 is LGHNA and CDR2 is YNFKEQ. The CDR3 DNA reads TGTGCCAGCAGCCAAGGGGGCTGGGGTAGCACAGATACGCAGTATTTT. It encodes CASSQGGWGSTDTQYF.

This chain links TRBV29-1 with TRBJ2-3, with 8 bases matching TRBD2. V trimming: 4 bases; J trimming: 8 bases; junction bases outside the gene matches: 11. Germline-derived CDR1 and CDR2 are SQVTM and ANQGSEA. This CDR3 contains 14 residues. The CDR3 sequence is CSVAGGAGEGTQYF. CDR3 coding DNA: TGCAGCGTTGCAGGTGGAGCGGGAGAAGGTACGCAGTATTTT.

This chain joins TRBV28 and TRBJ1-2, with a weak D call TRBD1 (5 bases). V was cut by 7 bases and J by 1 base, with 16 bases left in between. Germline values: CDR1 MDHEN, CDR2 SYDVKM. The CDR3 extends over 15 amino acids. Here the CDR3 DNA reads TGTGCCAGCAAACCGCGGGACGCCGTTAACTATGGCTACACCTTC. This codes for CASKPRDAVNYGYTF.

This clone was picked up a small number of times. The chain links TRBV5-1 to TRBJ1-1; no firm D call. V was pared by 0 bases and J by 5 bases, with 11 bases between. CDR3 length: 14 amino acids. Germline lookup yields CDR1 SGHRS and CDR2 YFSETQ. CDR3 amino acids: CASSLVGRSTEAFF. CDR3 nucleotides: TGCGCCAGCAGCTTGGTGGGGAGGAGTACTGAAGCTTTCTTT.

The chain links TRBV5-1 to TRBJ2-1, with 7 bases that match TRBD2. Germline V gives CDR1 SGHRS, CDR2 YFSETQ. With V trimmed by 4 bases and J by 5 bases, 9 bases remained unmatched. The CDR3 is 15 amino acids. The CDR3 DNA reads TGCGCCAGCAGCCCAAGACTAGCCGCCCACAATGAGCAGTTCTTC. Translating it yields CASSPRLAAHNEQFF. The entire variable domain, with the rest obtained from reference TRBV5-1 and TRBJ2-1, is as follows: KAGVTQTPRYLIKTRGQQVTLSCSPISGHRSVSWYQQTPGQGLQFLFEYFSETQRNKGNFPGRFSGRQFSNSRSEMNVSTLELGDSALYLCASSPRLAAHNEQFFGPGTRLTVL.

V gene TRBV2 combines with J gene TRBJ2-7, with D maybe TRBD1 (5 bases). CDR3 length: 15 amino acids. The germline V and J ends were trimmed by 7 bases and 2 bases, with 18 bases remaining between them. CDR1 is SNHLY, CDR2 FYNNEI, per germline. The CDR3 here is CASKPTWTTTYEQYF. Written as DNA, the CDR3 is TGTGCCAGCAAGCCAACTTGGACAACGACCTACGAGCAGTACTTC.

The genes are TRBV5-6 and TRBJ2-3; D may be TRBD2 (6 bases). CDR1 and CDR2 (germline): SGHDT, YYEEEE. Trimming left V 4 bases short and J 0 bases short, with 12 bases between. CDR3 size: 15 residues. The chain's CDR3 is CASSLTRPSTDTQYF. In DNA, the CDR3 is TGTGCCAGCAGCCTGACTAGACCCAGCACAGATACGCAGTATTTT.

The chain uses TRBV4-2 and TRBJ2-6; 9 bases fit TRBD1. V trimming: 3 bases; J trimming: 4 bases; junction bases outside the gene matches: 13. There are 19 residues in the CDR3. Germline V gene sequence: CDR1 LGHNA, CDR2 YNFKEQ. The chain's CDR3 is CASSQRQGTGYEGANVLTF. CDR3 nucleotides: TGTGCCAGCAGCCAGCGGCAGGGGACAGGGTATGAGGGGGCCAACGTCCTGACTTTC.

The chain carries TRBV11-2 and TRBJ1-2; 10 bases match TRBD1. The CDR3 is made up of 14 amino acids. Unmatched junction bases numbered 7, after V lost 4 bases and J lost 8 bases. Germline assignment: CDR1 SGHAT and CDR2 FQNNGV. The CDR3, as DNA: TGTGCCAGCAGCTCCACCGGGACAGGGGAGGGCTACACCTTC. Protein sequence: CASSSTGTGEGYTF.

The chain uses TRBV15 and TRBJ2-5; possible D gene TRBD1, 6 bases. V dropped 3 bases and J dropped 4 bases, with 15 bases sitting between them. The germline V gene encodes CDR1 LNHNV and CDR2 YYDKDF (reference sequence). The CDR3 is 15 residues long. This chain's CDR3 is CATSSTTGFGETQYF. Written as DNA, the CDR3 is TGTGCCACCAGCAGCACAACAGGGTTCGGAGAGACCCAGTACTTC.

The chain joins TRBV3-1 (or the pseudogene TRBV3-2) to TRBJ2-5; unclear D gene. The CDR3 consists of 14 residues. Germline V gene sequence: CDR1 LGHDT, CDR2 YNNKEL (reference sequence). V shed 3 bases and J shed 3 bases, with 11 bases lying between them. The CDR3 loop reads CASSHLAPEETQYF. CDR3 DNA sequence: TGTGCCAGCAGCCACTTGGCCCCAGAAGAGACCCAGTACTTC.

The rearrangement joins TRBV29-1 to TRBJ2-6; no clear D gene. The CDR3 length is 13 residues. Germline V lookup: CDR1 SQVTM, CDR2 ANQGSEA. Trimming took off 4 bases at V and 0 bases at J, with 4 bases between the two ends. This CDR3 reads CSVVSSGANVLTF. The CDR3 nucleotides read TGCAGCGTTGTCAGCTCTGGGGCCAACGTCCTGACTTTC.

This chain uses TRBV24-1 with TRBJ2-3; D is perhaps TRBD2 (7 bases). From germline, CDR1 is KGHDR and CDR2 SFDVKD. V lost 9 bases to trimming and J lost 4 bases, with 19 bases between them. The length of the CDR3 is 15 residues. The CDR3 protein is CATQIGGGDSDTQYF. CDR3 nucleotide sequence: TGTGCCACCCAGATAGGGGGGGGAGACTCAGATACGCAGTATTTT.

The V call is TRBV11-3, the J call TRBJ1-1, with D maybe TRBD1 (5 bases). The CDR3 runs to 14 residues. The ends were cut back, 5 bases at V and 2 bases at J, with 12 bases in the middle. Germline V lookup: CDR1 SGHNT, CDR2 YENEEA. The CDR3 region has the DNA TGTGCCAGCAGCCTCGGACACACTAACACTGAAGCTTTCTTT. Translated, it gives CASSLGHTNTEAFF.

This rearrangement joins TRBV5-4 to TRBJ2-1; 10 nucleotides match TRBD1. Trimming cost V 5 bases and J 4 bases; bases outside gene matches: 3. The V gene's germline CDR1 is SGHNT and CDR2 YYREEE (reference sequence). This CDR3 has 14 amino acids. Here the CDR3 reads CASSDRGPYNEQFF. The CDR3, as DNA: TGTGCCAGCAGTGACAGGGGGCCTTACAATGAGCAGTTCTTC.

The chain has TRBV10-3 and TRBJ2-7; 12 bases are shared with TRBD1. This CDR3 has 14 residues. Trimming at V came to 6 bases and at J to 5 bases, leaving 5 bases not matched to a gene. CDR1 ENHRY and CDR2 SYGVKD come from the germline V gene. The CDR3 DNA follows: TGTGCCATCAGCGCCGGGACAGGGGGCGACGAGCAGTACGTC. Translated, it gives CAISAGTGGDEQYV.